This T cell receptor beta chain was obtained from a study of cytomegalovirus exposure and HLA in healthy donors. Trimming pared 7 bases from V and 3 bases from J, leaving 13 bases between. This CDR3 spans 13 amino acids. Germline V gene data show CDR1 as SQVTM and CDR2 as ANQGSEA. Primers for the PCR totalled 60 Vbeta and 13 Jbeta. Clones were sequenced by immunoSEQ multiplex PCR, and TCRdb holds only the in-frame ones, with some missing. The top ten hold 12% to 15% of the sample, which has some 70,000 clones, 65% to 70% seen once. The sequenced material came from PBMCs. The TCR comes from a male donor in good health and CMV-seropositive. This rearrangement joins TRBV29-1 to TRBJ2-1; D might be TRBD1 (6 bases). DNA of the CDR3: TGCAGCGCACAGGGTACCCACTACAATGAGCAGTTCTTC. Translated: CSAQGTHYNEQFF.